The 9 T cell receptor beta chains in this list originate from one sample, sequenced in a study of T cell responses to AZD1222 COVID-19 vaccine. The assay was immunoSEQ multiplex PCR, and TCRdb's table has in-frame clones only and misses some. The data show 100,000 to 150,000 clones, about nine tenths seen once. The sample here was peripheral blood, taken on day 0 of AZD1222 vaccination. These TCRs come from an adult in good health.

The chain couples TRBV3-1 (or the pseudogene TRBV3-2) to TRBJ1-5; a weak D match, TRBD1 (5 bases). CDR1 LGHDT and CDR2 YNNKEL come from the germline V gene (reference sequence). V was pared by 4 bases and J by 4 bases, with 8 bases between. The CDR3 consists of 13 residues. The CDR3 DNA reads TGTGCCAGCAGCCGTAACAGGAATCAGCCCCAGCATTTT. Residues: CASSRNRNQPQHF.

V gene TRBV5-1 combines with J gene TRBJ2-3; unclear D gene. Germline V gene data show CDR1 as SGHRS and CDR2 as YFSETQ. The CDR3 has 15 residues. With 4 bases removed from V and 0 bases from J, the gap between germline ends came to 12 bases. The CDR3 loop reads CASSPRGSSTDTQYF. Written as DNA, the CDR3 is TGCGCCAGCAGCCCACGAGGATCTAGCACAGATACGCAGTATTTT.

V usage is TRBV10-2 and J usage is TRBJ1-4; 8 positions agree with TRBD1. CDR1 is WSHSY and CDR2 is SAAADI in the germline V gene. J was trimmed by 8 bases and V by 8 bases; bases with no gene match: 13. The CDR3 runs 15 residues. The CDR3 DNA reads TGCGCCAGCCCTGAGCGGAACAGGGGGGACGAAAAACTGTTTTTT. This gives the protein CASPERNRGDEKLFF.

Here the CDR3 reads CASSLGGRGKQYF. As DNA, the CDR3 is TGTGCCAGCAGCTTAGGGGGAAGGGGAAAGCAGTACTTC. V usage is TRBV11-3 and J usage is TRBJ2-7, with a tentative D call TRBD1 (5 bases). The V and J ends lost 1 base and 8 bases respectively, with 12 bases between them. CDR3 length: 13 amino acids. Per the germline V gene, CDR1 is SGHNT and CDR2 is YENEEA.

The gene calls are TRBV11-2 and TRBJ1-1, with 7 bases identical to TRBD1. This CDR3 is built from 14 residues. The V segment lost 2 bases and the J segment 7 bases; nucleotides outside the gene matches: 7. From germline, CDR1 is SGHAT and CDR2 FQNNGV. CDR3 bases: TGTGCCAGCAGCTTAAACTTCAGGGGGAATGAAGCTTTCTTT. This codes for CASSLNFRGNEAFF.

On this clone itself: Mismatch with germline at one junction end may stem from a read error. This sequence joins TRBV4-1 and TRBJ1-2; D unresolved. This CDR3 spans 11 amino acids. CDR1 is MGHRA, CDR2 YSYEKL, per germline. This CDR3 is CASSQSGTWSF. For the CDR3, the DNA is TGCGCCAGCAGCCAAAGCGGAACATGGTCCTTC.

Only one count was recorded for this clone. The gene calls are TRBV4-1 and TRBJ2-4, with D perhaps matching TRBD2 (6 bases). Germline V lookup: CDR1 MGHRA, CDR2 YSYEKL. There are 14 residues in the CDR3. Deletions cut 1 base from V and 7 bases from J, with 11 bases between. CDR3 amino acids: CASSQAGSSNIQYF. CDR3 nucleotides: TGCGCCAGCAGCCAAGCCGGGAGTTCGAACATTCAGTACTTC.

The rearrangement uses TRBV7-3 and TRBJ2-3; 7 bases fit TRBD1. Germline values: CDR1 SGHTA, CDR2 FQGTGA. The ends lost 5 bases at V and 6 bases at J; junction bases unmatched: 8. The CDR3 loop spans 14 amino acids. The CDR3 coding sequence is TGTGCCAGCAGCCCGACAGGGTTCCTGGATACGCAGTATTTT. This sequence encodes CASSPTGFLDTQYF.

This clone was counted a single time. The chain employs TRBV11-2 and TRBJ2-7, with D uncertain. CDR1 and CDR2 from the germline V gene are SGHAT and FQNNGV. The CDR3 consists of 13 residues. Trimming took off 2 bases at V and 4 bases at J, with 9 bases between the two ends. CDR3 protein: CASSLLSGYEQYF. The CDR3 coding sequence is TGTGCCAGCAGCTTACTTTCCGGTTACGAGCAGTACTTC. The full variable domain, rest sourced from reference TRBV11-2 and TRBJ2-7, is EAGVAQSPRYKIIEKRQSVAFWCNPISGHATLYWYQQILGQGPKLLIQFQNNGVVDDSQLPKDRFSAERLKGVDSTLKIQPAKLEDSAVYLCASSLLSGYEQYFGPGTRLTVT.